The clone carrying this T cell receptor (beta chain) was observed once. Its antigen is as yet unknown. This sample stems from a study of cytomegalovirus exposure and HLA in healthy donors. PCR employed 60 Vbeta and 13 Jbeta primers. The data were produced by immunoSEQ multiplex PCR, yet TCRdb's version contains in-frame clones alone and is incomplete. The sample comprises around 230,000 clones, about 85% of which are singletons, and 0.2% to 0.25% rests with the top ten. General study findings and limits: In a later analysis, the majority of CMV-associated beta chains seemingly showed HLA restriction. Researchers reported in a later analysis that a missense DCLRE1C variant was tied to TCR beta V- and J-gene trimming. Common viral pathogens seemed, in a later analysis, to connect with several of the most significant clusters. An ancestry cluster, one associated with Asian ancestry, reportedly showed fewer N-insertions than the approximately 700-donor mean in a later analysis.

Between the trimmed V and J ends, which lost 4 bases and 1 base, there was a span of 11 bases. The CDR3 runs 15 residues. Germline assignment: CDR1 MNHEY and CDR2 SMNVEV (reference sequence). Sequencing used PBMCs. This clonotype was sampled from a girl aged 2-10 years in good health and CMV-seronegative. The J gene is TRBJ2-4, the V gene TRBV27, with D perhaps TRBD1 (7 bases). The CDR3 DNA sequence: TGTGCCAGCAGTTCAGGGGGGCGCGCCAAAAACATTCAGTACTTC. It translates to CASSSGGRAKNIQYF.